The clone carrying this TCR beta chain was picked up many times. Its antigen is unidentified. These data come from a study of identical twins. One entry per CDR3 protein, called by TCRdb with MiXCR from the 5' RACE reads. This table has under 300,000 distinct CDR3 sequences, around 6.5% appearing once. Per germline, CDR1 SNHLY and CDR2 FYNNEI. This CDR3 spans 13 amino acids. The germline V and J ends were trimmed by 7 bases and 1 base, with 10 bases remaining between them. Study-level points and caveats: Where out-of-frame alpha sequences were twin-shared, they showed excess low generation probability.

This same sample was also part of a study on T cells expressing NK-cell markers. That report notes: Seven of the eight sequenced donors were HCMV-seropositive; one was seronegative.

This sequence was found in a woman aged 18-29 years in good health. The rearrangement joins TRBV2 to TRBJ1-1; D possibly corresponds to TRBD1 (5 bases). Sample: CD8+ T cells sorted from blood. CDR3: CASTRGGNTEAFF. CDR3 in DNA: TGTGCCAGCACCCGTGGGGGGAACACTGAAGCTTTCTTT.